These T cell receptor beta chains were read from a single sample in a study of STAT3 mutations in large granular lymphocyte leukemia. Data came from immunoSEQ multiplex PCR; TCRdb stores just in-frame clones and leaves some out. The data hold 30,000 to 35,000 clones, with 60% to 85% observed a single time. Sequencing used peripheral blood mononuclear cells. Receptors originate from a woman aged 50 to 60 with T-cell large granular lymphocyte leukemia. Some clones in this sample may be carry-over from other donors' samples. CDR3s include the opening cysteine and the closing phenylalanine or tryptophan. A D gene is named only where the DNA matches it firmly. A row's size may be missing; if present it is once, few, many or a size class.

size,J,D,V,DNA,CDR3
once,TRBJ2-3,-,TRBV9,TGTGCCAGCAGCGTCGGTCTACAGTACACAGATACGCAGTATTTT,CASSVGLQYTDTQYF
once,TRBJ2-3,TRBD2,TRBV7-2,TGTGCCAGCTCAACCGAGCTAGCGGGAGCTACGCAGTATTTT,CASSTELAGATQYF
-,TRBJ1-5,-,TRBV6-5,TGTGCCAGCAGCGCGAGTAGGCGCTATCAGCCCCAGCATTTT,CASSASRRYQPQHF
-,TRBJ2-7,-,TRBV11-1,TGTGCCAGCAGCTTAGGGCCAGGGGCATACGAGCAGTACTTC,CASSLGPGAYEQYF
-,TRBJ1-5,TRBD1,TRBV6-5,TGTGCCAGCAGGACCCGGACAGGGGGGAATCAGCCCCAGCATTTT,CASRTRTGGNQPQHF
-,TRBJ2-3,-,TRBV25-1,TGTGCCAGCAGTGAAGGGGGCGCAGATACGCAGTATTTT,CASSEGGADTQYF
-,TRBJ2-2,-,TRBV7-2,TGTGCCAGCAGCAATCAGGGTTTCGGGGAGCTGTTTTTT,CASSNQGFGELFF
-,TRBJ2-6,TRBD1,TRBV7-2,TGTGCCAGCAGCAGGGACAGCTCCTCTGGGGCCAACGTCCTGACTTTC,CASSRDSSSGANVLTF
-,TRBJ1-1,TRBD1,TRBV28,TGTGCCAGCACCGAACGTAGGGGGCCGAACACTGAAGCTTTCTTT,CASTERRGPNTEAFF
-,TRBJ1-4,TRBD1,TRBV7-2,TGTGCCAGCAGCAGAGACAGGGGGTCAGCTGAAAAACTGTTTTTT,CASSRDRGSAEKLFF
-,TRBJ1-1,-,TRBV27,TGTGCCAGCAGTTTTTCAGCAGGGTTGGGGACTGAAGCTTTCTTT,CASSFSAGLGTEAFF
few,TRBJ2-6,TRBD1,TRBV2,TGTGCCAGCAGTCGGGACAGCAGCTCTGGGGCCAACGTCCTGACTTTC,CASSRDSSSGANVLTF
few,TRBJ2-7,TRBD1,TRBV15,TGTGCCACCAGCGCCCGGGGGGCGGGACAGGGGAGAGAGCAGTACTTC,CATSARGAGQGREQYF
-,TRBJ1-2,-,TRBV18,TGTGCCAGCTCTACAGGGAGCTACTATGGCTACACCTTC,CASSTGSYYGYTF
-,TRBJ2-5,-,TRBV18,TGTGCCAGCTCACCCTCGGAGACCCAGTACTTC,CASSPSETQYF
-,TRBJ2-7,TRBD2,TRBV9,TGTGCCAGCAGCGTAGCTAGCGGGAGTAGCGAGCAGTACTTC,CASSVASGSSEQYF
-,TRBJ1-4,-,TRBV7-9,TGTGCCAGCAGCTTAACCGGGGACAAGCTGTTTTTT,CASSLTGDKLFF